Listed here are 32 T cell receptor beta chains from one sample, sequenced in a study of T cell responses to AZD1222 COVID-19 vaccine. Profiling relied on immunoSEQ multiplex PCR, and the TCRdb table lists in-frame clones only, not all of them. The data show roughly 120,000 clones, roughly 90% seen once. Sample: peripheral blood, taken on day 0 of AZD1222 vaccination. Receptors were obtained from an adult in good health.

This chain links TRBV27 with TRBJ2-3; 8 bases are shared with TRBD1. Trimming took 5 bases from V and 3 from J; bases not matched to a gene: 16. The CDR3 has 18 residues. CDR1 is MNHEY and CDR2 is SMNVEV in the germline V gene (reference sequence). CDR3 sequence (DNA): TGTGCCAGCAGTATCACCCCCCCCGGGACAGGTCGGACAGATACGCAGTATTTT. Translation gives CASSITPPGTGRTDTQYF.

The chain has TRBV18 and TRBJ2-7; 7 bases map to TRBD2. The germline V gene encodes CDR1 KGHSH and CDR2 LQKENI. After removal of 2 bases from V and 5 bases from J, the junction contained 6 bases not matched to a gene. This CDR3 has 14 amino acids. CDR3 nucleotide sequence: TGTGCCAGCTCACCAAACGGTCGGGGGGACGAGCAGTACTTC. It codes for CASSPNGRGDEQYF.

V gene TRBV18 combines with J gene TRBJ2-7; 10 bases map to TRBD2. The CDR3 length is 15 residues. In germline, CDR1 is KGHSH, CDR2 LQKENI. Losses at the gene ends were 6 bases for V and 4 bases for J; bases not matched to a gene: 9. CDR3 coding DNA: TGTGCCAGCTCCCCTAGGACTAGCGGTGGATACGAGCAGTACTTC. It specifies CASSPRTSGGYEQYF.

This chain joins TRBV5-4 and TRBJ2-1; TRBD2 agrees at 8 bases. Per germline, CDR1 SGHNT and CDR2 YYREEE (reference sequence). The CDR3 runs to 14 residues. V was clipped by 9 bases and J by 7 bases; unmatched bases: 12. For the CDR3, the DNA is TGTGCCACTTACGGGGGGGCGGACATGAATGAGCAGTTCTTC. It encodes CATYGGADMNEQFF.

The rearrangement uses TRBV7-3 and TRBJ1-5; TRBD1 might be the D (5 bases). Germline CDR1 SGHTA, CDR2 FQGTGA. The CDR3 runs to 13 residues. V was cut by 5 bases and J by 7 bases, with 12 bases left in between. Here the CDR3 reads CASSKEGSQPQHF. The DNA for the CDR3 is TGTGCCAGCAGCAAAGAGGGGAGCCAGCCCCAGCATTTT.

V gene TRBV11-2 combines with J gene TRBJ1-1, with 7 positions matching TRBD1. The germline V gene encodes CDR1 SGHAT and CDR2 FQNNGV. The CDR3 runs 16 residues. J was trimmed by 4 bases and V by 5 bases; bases with no gene match: 13. CDR3 bases: TGTGCCAGCAGCACCTGGATGACAGGGCCGAGCACTGAAGCTTTCTTT. This gives the protein CASSTWMTGPSTEAFF.

The rearrangement joins TRBV11-2 to TRBJ2-5; the D is unclear. The germline gives CDR1 SGHAT, CDR2 FQNNGV. The CDR3 extends over 12 amino acids. Trimming removed 5 bases at V and 2 bases at J, with 6 bases between. The CDR3 protein is CASSQTQETQYF. The CDR3 DNA follows: TGTGCCAGCAGCCAGACGCAAGAGACCCAGTACTTC.

The rearrangement uses TRBV28 and TRBJ1-5, with D unclear. Germline CDR1 and CDR2: MDHEN and SYDVKM. V was clipped by 6 bases and J by 6 bases, with 15 bases between them. The CDR3 loop spans 14 amino acids. The CDR3 spells CASSFERKLQPQHF. The DNA for the CDR3 is TGTGCCAGCAGCTTCGAAAGGAAGCTTCAGCCCCAGCATTTT.

The chain employs TRBV28 and TRBJ1-2, with 9 positions matching TRBD1. The CDR3 covers 14 residues. CDR1 and CDR2 (germline): MDHEN, SYDVKM. V dropped 5 bases and J dropped 9; count of bases not matched to a gene: 10. CDR3 amino acids: CASSPTGGGRSYTF. The CDR3 region has the DNA TGTGCCAGCAGTCCGACAGGGGGAGGGAGGAGCTACACCTTC.

This chain joins TRBV30 and TRBJ1-6, with 7 positions matching TRBD1. The CDR3 has 13 residues. Germline CDR1 reads GTSNPN; CDR2 reads SVGIG (reference sequence). V trimming: 7 bases; J trimming: 10 bases; junction bases outside the gene matches: 10. The CDR3 loop reads CASHDRDHSPLHF. For the CDR3, the DNA is TGTGCCTCCCATGACAGGGATCACTCACCCCTCCACTTT.

The J gene is TRBJ2-1, the V gene TRBV4-1; D gene unclear. The germline V gene encodes CDR1 MGHRA and CDR2 YSYEKL. V lost 8 bases and J 8 bases, leaving 10 bases between the germline ends. The CDR3 covers 11 residues. The CDR3 loop reads CASGKSDEQFF. The CDR3 coding sequence is TGCGCCAGCGGGAAGTCGGATGAGCAGTTCTTC.

J is TRBJ2-3 and V is TRBV6-2 or TRBV6-3; D possibly corresponds to TRBD2 (5 bases). With 2 bases removed from V and 1 base from J, the gap between germline ends came to 10 bases. From germline, CDR1 is MNHEY and CDR2 SVGEGT. This CDR3 has 15 residues. CDR3 loop: CASSYDLAGTDTQYF. DNA of the CDR3: TGTGCCAGCAGTTACGATCTAGCTGGCACAGATACGCAGTATTTT.

The chain has TRBV28 and TRBJ1-1, with D unresolved. This CDR3 has 12 residues. V lost 2 bases and J 7 bases, leaving 8 bases between the germline ends. Germline V CDR1 and CDR2: MDHEN, SYDVKM. CDR3 sequence (DNA): TGTGCCAGCAGTTTAAGGCCTAATGAAGCTTTCTTT. It encodes CASSLRPNEAFF.

This clone was seen just once. V is TRBV6-5 and J is TRBJ1-1, with D perhaps matching TRBD1 (5 bases). Trimming took off 6 bases at V and 3 bases at J, with 11 bases between the two ends. Germline V gene sequence: CDR1 MNHEY, CDR2 SVGAGI. This CDR3 has 13 amino acids. The CDR3 coding sequence is TGTGCCAGCAGCTTTCAAGGGGACACTGAAGCTTTCTTT. This translates into CASSFQGDTEAFF.

This clone was observed a handful of times. The chain recombines TRBV7-2 with TRBJ2-2; the D gene is possibly TRBD2 (6 bases). Germline V gene data show CDR1 as SGHTA and CDR2 as FQGNSA. The CDR3 spans 15 residues. Trimming removed 6 bases from V and 0 bases from J, with 11 bases in between. The CDR3 DNA sequence: TGTGCCAGCAGGCGGGGCAGGACGAACACCGGGGAGCTGTTTTTT. This codes for CASRRGRTNTGELFF.

The genes are TRBV15 and TRBJ2-3; 7 bases are shared with TRBD1. The V gene's germline CDR1 is LNHNV and CDR2 YYDKDF (reference sequence). The CDR3 extends over 18 amino acids. V lost 0 bases and J lost 2; bases outside the gene matches: 11. Here the CDR3 reads CATSRDWAGQANTDTQYF. The DNA of the CDR3 is TGTGCCACCAGCAGAGATTGGGCCGGACAGGCCAACACAGATACGCAGTATTTT. Using reference TRBV15 and TRBJ2-3 for the parts outside the CDR3, the full variable domain is DAMVIQNPRYQVTQFGKPVTLSCSQTLNHNVMYWYQQKSSQAPKLLFHYYDKDFNNEADTPDNFQSRRPNTSFCFLDIRSPGLGDTAMYLCATSRDWAGQANTDTQYFGPGTRLTVL.

V gene TRBV6-6 combines with J gene TRBJ1-5; 7 bases agree with TRBD1. J was trimmed by 3 bases and V by 5 bases; bases with no gene match: 4. Germline V gene lookup returns CDR1 MNHNY and CDR2 SVGAGI (reference sequence). The CDR3 runs 14 residues. Written as DNA, the CDR3 is TGTGCCAGCAGTGACAGGGACCCCAATCAGCCCCAGCATTTT. Protein: CASSDRDPNQPQHF.

This chain uses TRBV6-5 with TRBJ2-1; 9 bases align to TRBD1. The CDR3 totals 14 residues. V gave up 5 bases and J gave up 8 bases; unmatched junction bases: 7. CDR1 is MNHEY and CDR2 is SVGAGI in the germline V gene. This CDR3 is CASSRGQGADEQFF. CDR3 bases: TGTGCCAGCAGTAGGGGACAGGGTGCTGATGAGCAGTTCTTC.

J is TRBJ2-7 and V is TRBV5-1, with 11 bases lining up with TRBD1. The CDR3 is 14 amino acids. V lost 4 bases and J lost 5; bases outside the gene matches: 5. Germline-derived CDR1 and CDR2 are SGHRS and YFSETQ. The CDR3 spells CASSKDRGLHEQYF. The CDR3 region has the DNA TGCGCCAGCAGCAAGGACAGGGGGCTCCACGAGCAGTACTTC.

The rearrangement joins TRBV5-4 to TRBJ2-5; 8 bases agree with TRBD1. V was pared by 4 bases and J by 2 bases, with 10 bases of the junction left unmatched. The CDR3 totals 16 residues. From germline, CDR1 is SGHNT and CDR2 YYREEE (reference sequence). CDR3 sequence reads: CASSIRLQGGQETQYF. As DNA, the CDR3 is TGTGCCAGCAGCATCCGGCTACAGGGGGGTCAAGAGACCCAGTACTTC.

The chain joins TRBV18 to TRBJ2-6; 12 nucleotides match TRBD1. J lost 3 bases, V lost 1 base, and 4 bases had no gene match. The V gene's germline CDR1 is KGHSH and CDR2 LQKENI. The CDR3 covers 18 residues. The CDR3 nucleotides are TGTGCCAGCTCACCACTGGGACAGGGGGCGTTTGGGGCCAACGTCCTGACTTTC. Its protein is CASSPLGQGAFGANVLTF.

This chain links TRBV7-3 with TRBJ1-6; D is unresolved. The ends were cut back, 2 bases at V and 10 bases at J, with 18 bases in the middle. The CDR3 extends over 16 amino acids. Germline assignment: CDR1 SGHTA and CDR2 FQGTGA. CDR3: CASSLSAAGLGSPLHF. The DNA for the CDR3 is TGTGCCAGCAGCTTATCCGCGGCGGGATTGGGATCACCCCTCCACTTT.

This chain joins TRBV30 and TRBJ1-6; TRBD1 aligns across 8 bases. Trimming cost V 1 base and J 9 bases; bases outside gene matches: 5. The CDR3 has 14 amino acids. The V gene's germline CDR1 is GTSNPN and CDR2 SVGIG (reference sequence). CDR3 protein: CAWSGRQGASPLHF. CDR3 DNA: TGTGCCTGGAGTGGCAGGCAGGGGGCTTCACCCCTCCACTTT.

The chain combines TRBV21-1 with TRBJ1-4; the table gives TRBD1 as D, unverified against the DNA. TRBV21-1 is a known pseudogene. This CDR3 spans 15 amino acids. The CDR3 region has the DNA TGTGCCAGCAGTAGGGGACAGGGCTCTAAGGAAAAACTGTTTTTT. As protein: CASSRGQGSKEKLFF.

The genes are TRBV15 and TRBJ2-5; D not resolved. V lost 1 base and J lost 2, with 5 bases in between. This CDR3 region has 13 residues. Germline V CDR1 and CDR2: LNHNV, YYDKDF (reference sequence). This CDR3 is CATSRGQQETQYF. CDR3 nucleotide sequence: TGTGCCACCAGCAGAGGACAACAAGAGACCCAGTACTTC.

The V call is TRBV6-4, the J call TRBJ1-2; 7 positions match TRBD1. With V trimmed by 2 bases and J by 4 bases, 7 bases remained unmatched. Germline V gives CDR1 MRHNA, CDR2 SNTAGT. CDR3 size: 15 residues. As DNA, the CDR3 is TGTGCCAGCAGTGACGGACGACAGGGAAGCTATGGCTACACCTTC. Translating it yields CASSDGRQGSYGYTF.

This clone was recorded a few times. V gene TRBV5-1 combines with J gene TRBJ2-2, with D possibly matching TRBD1 (6 bases). Per the germline V gene, CDR1 is SGHRS and CDR2 is YFSETQ. V shed 4 bases and J shed 1 base, with 14 bases lying between them. This CDR3 has 16 residues. CDR3 nucleotides: TGCGCCAGCAGCGTAGGACAGTCTTTGAACACCGGGGAGCTGTTTTTT. This gives the protein CASSVGQSLNTGELFF. Complete variable domain (other parts from reference TRBV5-1 and TRBJ2-2): KAGVTQTPRYLIKTRGQQVTLSCSPISGHRSVSWYQQTPGQGLQFLFEYFSETQRNKGNFPGRFSGRQFSNSRSEMNVSTLELGDSALYLCASSVGQSLNTGELFFGEGSRLTVL.

The V and J genes are TRBV5-3 and TRBJ1-2; D might be TRBD1 (5 bases). TRBV5-3 is assigned to the ORF class and has an uncertain function. The CDR3 is made up of 12 amino acids. Between the trimmed V and J ends, which lost 8 bases and 5 bases, there was a span of 13 bases. In DNA form, the CDR3 reads TGTGCCAGGAGGGGCGTGGGGTATGGCTACACCTTC. It specifies CARRGVGYGYTF.

The chain joins TRBV28 to TRBJ1-1; D is unresolved. The V gene's germline CDR1 is MDHEN and CDR2 SYDVKM. The CDR3 totals 15 residues. Trimming took off 7 bases at V and 6 bases at J, with 21 bases between the two ends. Here the CDR3 DNA reads TGTGCCAGCATCCCCCCACACACAGTGCCCTCTGAAGCTTTCTTT. Translated: CASIPPHTVPSEAFF.

This chain links TRBV7-9 with TRBJ2-7, with TRBD1 matching over 8 bases. Germline V gene sequence: CDR1 SEHNR, CDR2 FQNEAQ (reference sequence). V gave up 5 bases and J gave up 2 bases; unmatched junction bases: 5. The CDR3 is 14 amino acids. The CDR3: CASSLQGDAYEQYF. CDR3 nucleotides: TGTGCCAGCAGCCTACAGGGGGACGCCTACGAGCAGTACTTC.

V usage is TRBV6-1 and J usage is TRBJ2-1, with 11 bases identical to TRBD2. The CDR3 runs to 16 residues. The germline V gene encodes CDR1 MNHNS and CDR2 SASEGT. J was trimmed by 7 bases and V by 2 bases; bases with no gene match: 7. This chain's CDR3 is CASSEFPSGRQNEQFF. CDR3 coding DNA: TGTGCCAGCAGTGAATTCCCTAGCGGGAGGCAGAATGAGCAGTTCTTC.

This rearrangement joins TRBV19 to TRBJ1-2; D gene uncertain. The V and J ends lost 4 bases and 4 bases respectively, with 16 bases between them. CDR3 length: 15 amino acids. The germline V gene encodes CDR1 LNHDA and CDR2 SQIVND (reference sequence). Written as DNA, the CDR3 is TGTGCCAGTAGTACCACCGAAACCGTTATCTATGGCTACACCTTC. It yields the protein CASSTTETVIYGYTF.